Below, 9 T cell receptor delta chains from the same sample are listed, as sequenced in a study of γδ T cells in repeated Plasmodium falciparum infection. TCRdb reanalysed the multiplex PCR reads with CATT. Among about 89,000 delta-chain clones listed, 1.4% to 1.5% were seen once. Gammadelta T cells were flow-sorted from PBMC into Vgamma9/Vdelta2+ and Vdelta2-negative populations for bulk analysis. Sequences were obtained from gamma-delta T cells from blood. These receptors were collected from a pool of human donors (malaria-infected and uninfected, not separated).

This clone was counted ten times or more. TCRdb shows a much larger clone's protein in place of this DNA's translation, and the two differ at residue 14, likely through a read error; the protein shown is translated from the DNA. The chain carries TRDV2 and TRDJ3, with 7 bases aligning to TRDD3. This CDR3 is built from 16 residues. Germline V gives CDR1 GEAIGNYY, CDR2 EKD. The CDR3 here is CACDWGSSWDTRQIFF. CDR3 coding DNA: TGTGCCTGTGACTGGGGGAGCTCCTGGGACACCCGACAGATATTTTTC.

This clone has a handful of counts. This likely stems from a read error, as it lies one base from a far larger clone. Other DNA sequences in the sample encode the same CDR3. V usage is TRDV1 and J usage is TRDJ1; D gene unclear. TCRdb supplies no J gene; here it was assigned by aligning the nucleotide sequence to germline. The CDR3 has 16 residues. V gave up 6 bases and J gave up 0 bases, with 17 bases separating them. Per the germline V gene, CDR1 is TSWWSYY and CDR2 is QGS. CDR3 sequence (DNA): TGTGCTCTTGGAGAGCCTTTCCCTCCTTACACCGATAAACTCATCTTT. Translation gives CALGEPFPPYTDKLIF.

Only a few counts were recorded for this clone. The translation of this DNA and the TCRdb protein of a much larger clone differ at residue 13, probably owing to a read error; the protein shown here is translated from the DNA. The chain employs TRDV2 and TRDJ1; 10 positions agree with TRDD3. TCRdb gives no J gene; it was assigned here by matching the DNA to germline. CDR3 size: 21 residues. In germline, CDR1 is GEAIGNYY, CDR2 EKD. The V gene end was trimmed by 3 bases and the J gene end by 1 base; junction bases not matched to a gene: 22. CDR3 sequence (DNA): TGTGCCTGTGACGCGTACTGGGGGATGACTTCGGGTGTGGGTGGCACCGATAAACTCATCTTT. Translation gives CACDAYWGMTSGVGGTDKLIF.

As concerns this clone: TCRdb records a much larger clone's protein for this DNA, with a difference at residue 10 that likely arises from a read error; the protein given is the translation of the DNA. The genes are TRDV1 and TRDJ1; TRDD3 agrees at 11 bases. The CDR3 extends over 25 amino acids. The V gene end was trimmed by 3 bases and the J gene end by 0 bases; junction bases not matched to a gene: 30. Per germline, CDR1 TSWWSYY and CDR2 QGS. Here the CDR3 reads CALGDSISSHVRTGGYGPYTDKLIF. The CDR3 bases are TGTGCTCTTGGGGATTCCATTTCTTCCCACGTACGTACTGGGGGATATGGCCCATACACCGATAAACTCATCTTT.

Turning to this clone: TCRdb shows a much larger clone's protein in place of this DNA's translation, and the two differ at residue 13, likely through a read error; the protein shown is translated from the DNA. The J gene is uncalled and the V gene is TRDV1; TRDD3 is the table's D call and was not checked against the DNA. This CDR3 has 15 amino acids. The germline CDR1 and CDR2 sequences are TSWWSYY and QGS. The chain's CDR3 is CALGELPVDTRQTFF. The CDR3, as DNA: TGTGCTCTTGGGGAACTACCAGTGGACACCCGACAGACGTTTTTC.

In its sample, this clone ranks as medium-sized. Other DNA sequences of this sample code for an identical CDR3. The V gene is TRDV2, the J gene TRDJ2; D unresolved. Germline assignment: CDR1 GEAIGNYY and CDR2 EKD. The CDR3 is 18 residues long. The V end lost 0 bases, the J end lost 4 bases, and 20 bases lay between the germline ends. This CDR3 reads CACDTRYDTRLSTAQLFF. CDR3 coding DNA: TGTGCCTGTGACACCCGGTACGACACCCGCCTTTCGACAGCACAACTCTTCTTT.

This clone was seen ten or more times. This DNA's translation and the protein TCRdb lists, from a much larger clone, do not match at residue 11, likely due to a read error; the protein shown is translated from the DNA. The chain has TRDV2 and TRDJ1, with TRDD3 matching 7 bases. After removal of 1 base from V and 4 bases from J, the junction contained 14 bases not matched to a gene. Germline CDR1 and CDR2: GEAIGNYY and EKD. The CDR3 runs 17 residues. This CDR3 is CACDTQYWGRGDDKLIF. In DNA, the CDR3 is TGTGCCTGTGACACTCAATACTGGGGCAGAGGCGACGATAAACTCATCTTT.

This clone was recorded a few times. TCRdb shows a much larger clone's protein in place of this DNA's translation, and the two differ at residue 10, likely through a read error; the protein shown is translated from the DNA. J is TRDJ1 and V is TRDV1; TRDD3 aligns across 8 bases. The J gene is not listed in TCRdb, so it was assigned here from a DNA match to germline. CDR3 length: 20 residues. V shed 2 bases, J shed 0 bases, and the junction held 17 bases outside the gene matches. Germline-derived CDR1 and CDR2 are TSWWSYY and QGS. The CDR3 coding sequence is TGTGCTCTTGGGGAATTCTCTATTACGGCCTGGGGGAGAAACACCGATAAACTCATCTTT. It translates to CALGEFSITAWGRNTDKLIF.

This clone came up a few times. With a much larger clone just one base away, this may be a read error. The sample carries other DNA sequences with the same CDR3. For the CDR3, the DNA is TGTGCCTCTACATGCTGGGGGAGACAACCTTTCTCGTACACCGATAAACTCATTTTT. Residues: CASTCWGRQPFSYTDKLIF. The chain joins TRDV3 to TRDJ1; 8 nucleotides match TRDD3. CDR1 and CDR2 from the germline V gene are TVYSNPD and GDNSRS (reference sequence). The CDR3 loop spans 19 amino acids.